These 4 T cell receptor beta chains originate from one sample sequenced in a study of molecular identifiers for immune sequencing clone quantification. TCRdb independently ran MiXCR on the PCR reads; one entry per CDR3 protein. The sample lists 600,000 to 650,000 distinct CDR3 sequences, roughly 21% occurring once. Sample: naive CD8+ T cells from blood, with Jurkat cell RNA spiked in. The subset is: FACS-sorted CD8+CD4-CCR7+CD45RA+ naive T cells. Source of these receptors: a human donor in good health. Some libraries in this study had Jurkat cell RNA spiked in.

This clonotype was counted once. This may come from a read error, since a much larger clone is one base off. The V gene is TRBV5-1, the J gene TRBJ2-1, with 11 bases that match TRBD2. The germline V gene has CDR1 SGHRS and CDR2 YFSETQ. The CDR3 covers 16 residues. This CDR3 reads CASGLDSGRAYNEQFF. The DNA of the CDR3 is TGCGCCAGCGGCTTGGATAGCGGGAGGGCCTACAATGAGCAGTTCTTC.

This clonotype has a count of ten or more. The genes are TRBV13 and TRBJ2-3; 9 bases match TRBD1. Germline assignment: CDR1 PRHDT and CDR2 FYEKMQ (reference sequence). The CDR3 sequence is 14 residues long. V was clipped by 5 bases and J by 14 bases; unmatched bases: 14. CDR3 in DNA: TGTGCCAGCAGCCCCACAGGGGGCGCGTTGCCCTGGTATTTT. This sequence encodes CASSPTGGALPWYF.

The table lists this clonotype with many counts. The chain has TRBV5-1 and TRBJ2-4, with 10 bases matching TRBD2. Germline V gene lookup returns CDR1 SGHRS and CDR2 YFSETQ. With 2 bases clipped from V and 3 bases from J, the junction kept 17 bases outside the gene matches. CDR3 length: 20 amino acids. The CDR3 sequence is CASSLLRTSGGGEGKNIQYF. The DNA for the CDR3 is TGCGCCAGCAGCTTACTTCGGACTAGCGGAGGGGGGGAGGGCAAAAACATTCAGTACTTC.

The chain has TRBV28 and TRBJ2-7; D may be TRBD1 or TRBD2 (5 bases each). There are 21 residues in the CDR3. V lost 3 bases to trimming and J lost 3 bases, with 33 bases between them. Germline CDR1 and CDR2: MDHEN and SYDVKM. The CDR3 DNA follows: TGTGCCAGCAGTTTGCCCGAACCTAAGATGGGAGTCGGGGCAATCCTCTACGAGCAGTACTTC. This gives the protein CASSLPEPKMGVGAILYEQYF.